The rows below give T cell receptor beta chains drawn from one sample of a study of CD8+ T cells in alopecia areata. Sequenced by immunoSEQ multiplex PCR; TCRdb stores in-frame clones only, minus some. The sample comprises fewer than 250,000 clones, less than 45% of which are singletons, and around 3% rests with the top ten. The source was CD4+ T cells sorted from blood, collected at roughly week 38, from a patient treated with tofacitinib. All receptors come from a human donor with alopecia areata. Each CDR3 is given with its conserved first and last residue.

v_call: TRBV18; cdr3_aa: CASSPITSGSSYADTQYF
v_call: TRBV19; cdr3_aa: CATSTPGHTYEQYF
v_call: TRBV27; cdr3_aa: CASSFLGTVAGANVLTF
v_call: TRBV28; cdr3_aa: CASSDPSGVDTQYF
v_call: TRBV7-9; cdr3_aa: CASSRGLAGYYEQYF
v_call: TRBV18; cdr3_aa: CASSPQRSTDTQYF
v_call: TRBV7-9; cdr3_aa: CASVENTEAFF
v_call: TRBV23-1; cdr3_aa: CASSQPVGREGRGEQYF
v_call: TRBV4-1; cdr3_aa: CASSHSTDTQYF
v_call: TRBV7-9; cdr3_aa: CASSLVREQFF
v_call: TRBV11-2; cdr3_aa: CASSLDYGADTQYF
v_call: TRBV29-1; cdr3_aa: CSVVRGPGEKLFF
v_call: TRBV18; cdr3_aa: CASSPGQGGTDTQYF
v_call: TRBV4-2; cdr3_aa: CASSQDPTGSVGYGYTF
v_call: TRBV19; cdr3_aa: CASSTGQGSAEAFF
v_call: TRBV29-1; cdr3_aa: CSVAGTGELFF
v_call: TRBV29-1; cdr3_aa: CSVEQGINEQFF
v_call: TRBV30; cdr3_aa: CAWGTTDTQYF
v_call: TRBV7-9; cdr3_aa: CAGQSGEQFF
v_call: TRBV5-1; cdr3_aa: CASSSGQGGENEQFF
v_call: TRBV10-2; cdr3_aa: CASSEEPARQFF
v_call: TRBV7-2; cdr3_aa: CASSLVSRSSSYGYTF
v_call: TRBV9; cdr3_aa: CASSKGQLGQPQHF
v_call: TRBV25-1; cdr3_aa: CASSARTGSYEQYF
v_call: TRBV5-1; cdr3_aa: CASSSTHGGIIGDTQYF
v_call: TRBV11-2; cdr3_aa: CASSRPSRSVSYEQYF
v_call: TRBV7-9; cdr3_aa: CASRPTGVKDTQYF
v_call: TRBV7-2; cdr3_aa: CASSSTRGGIQETQYF
v_call: TRBV5-1; cdr3_aa: CASSLIDEQFF
v_call: TRBV10-1; cdr3_aa: CASSESNLGGELFF
v_call: TRBV13; cdr3_aa: CASSVRPGDDGYTF
v_call: TRBV9; cdr3_aa: CASSVGRNQPQHF
v_call: TRBV7-8; cdr3_aa: CASSLWQGADGYTF
v_call: TRBV7-2; cdr3_aa: CASSFQASGSYEQYF
v_call: TRBV4-3; cdr3_aa: CASSQENGYRAFF
v_call: TRBV19; cdr3_aa: CASSIGGTSRDTQYF
v_call: TRBV15; cdr3_aa: CATSSRVYGYTF
v_call: TRBV7-6; cdr3_aa: CASSLVAAGGQETQYF
v_call: TRBV29-1; cdr3_aa: CSVGAGTAVNEQYF
v_call: TRBV15; cdr3_aa: CATSTPGASGNTIYF
v_call: TRBV2; cdr3_aa: CASSEDRGLADTQYF
v_call: TRBV27; cdr3_aa: CASSLYAWDRDYEQYF
v_call: TRBV28; cdr3_aa: CASTLGGGGNQPQHF
v_call: TRBV7-3; cdr3_aa: CASSLTGQRVGDTQYF
v_call: TRBV20-1; cdr3_aa: CSSPGVYEQYF
v_call: TRBV5-1; cdr3_aa: CASRERTSSYNEQFF
v_call: TRBV7-3; cdr3_aa: CASSPQGAAEAFF
v_call: TRBV25-1; cdr3_aa: CASSAPQLGGYTF
v_call: TRBV30; cdr3_aa: CAWNPLARGATGNTIYF
v_call: TRBV11-2; cdr3_aa: CASSKDSGVSYNEQFF
v_call: TRBV5-1; cdr3_aa: CASSEGPRANYGYTF
v_call: TRBV29-1; cdr3_aa: CSATTGSLTEAFF
v_call: TRBV9; cdr3_aa: CASSAHQLADSYNEQFF
v_call: TRBV19; cdr3_aa: CASSTTGGNTGELFF
v_call: TRBV30; cdr3_aa: CAWSVSSGAKNIQYF